A selection of T cell receptor beta chains follows, all from one sample in a study of T cell repertoires in cytomegalovirus infection. TCRdb ran MiXCR on the reads and lists one entry per CDR3 protein. The sample lists approximately 500,000 distinct CDR3 sequences, approximately 17% occurring once. Sequenced: CD8+ T cells from PBMCs. All receptors derive from a human donor in good health (CMV status not recorded). Some clones in this sample may be carry-over from other donors' samples. CDR3s include the opening cysteine and the closing phenylalanine or tryptophan. A D gene is named only where the DNA matches it firmly. Part of the rows lack a size; the others show once, few, many or a class for expanded clones.

v_call: TRBV28
d_call: NA
j_call: TRBJ2-7
cdr3_length: 13
clone_size: few
cdr3_nt: TGTGCCAGCAGTAATCGAAGGTCCTACGAGCAGTACTTC
cdr3_aa: CASSNRRSYEQYF

v_call: TRBV19
d_call: TRBD2
j_call: TRBJ2-7
cdr3_length: 14
clone_size: many
cdr3_nt: TGTGCCAGTGGACTAGCGGGAGGGATCCACGAGCAGTACTTC
cdr3_aa: CASGLAGGIHEQYF

v_call: TRBV20-1
d_call: NA
j_call: TRBJ1-5
cdr3_length: 15
clone_size: few
cdr3_nt: TGCAGTGCTAGAGAGGTGGGAGGGAGCAATCAGCCCCAGCATTTT
cdr3_aa: CSAREVGGSNQPQHF

v_call: TRBV18
d_call: NA
j_call: TRBJ2-6
cdr3_length: 13
clone_size: few
cdr3_nt: TGTGCCAGCCCCGTCTCTGGGGCCAACGTCCTGACTTTC
cdr3_aa: CASPVSGANVLTF

v_call: TRBV15
d_call: TRBD2
j_call: TRBJ2-1
cdr3_length: 18
clone_size: NA
cdr3_nt: TGTGCCACCAGCAGCCCTACCGACCCGGGACTAGCGGGAAATGAGCGGTTCTTC
cdr3_aa: CATSSPTDPGLAGNERFF

v_call: TRBV13
d_call: TRBD1
j_call: TRBJ1-1
cdr3_length: 16
clone_size: few
cdr3_nt: TGTGCCAGCAGCTTAGGTCGACAGGGCGTGAACACTGAAGCTTTCTTT
cdr3_aa: CASSLGRQGVNTEAFF

v_call: TRBV6-1
d_call: NA
j_call: TRBJ1-1
cdr3_length: 14
clone_size: few
cdr3_nt: TGTGCCAGCAGTTCCACCTCAGGTTACACTGAAGCTTTCTTT
cdr3_aa: CASSSTSGYTEAFF

v_call: TRBV4-1
d_call: NA
j_call: TRBJ1-2
cdr3_length: 14
clone_size: few
cdr3_nt: TGCGCCAGCAGGAATGACCTAGGTGACTATGGCTACACCTTC
cdr3_aa: CASRNDLGDYGYTF

v_call: TRBV5-1
d_call: NA
j_call: TRBJ2-1
cdr3_length: 12
clone_size: few
cdr3_nt: TGCGCCAGCAGCCGGACAACCAATGAGCAGTTCTTC
cdr3_aa: CASSRTTNEQFF

v_call: TRBV29-1
d_call: NA
j_call: TRBJ1-3
cdr3_length: 11
clone_size: NA
cdr3_nt: TGCAGCGCTCACTCTGGAAACACCATATATTTT
cdr3_aa: CSAHSGNTIYF

v_call: TRBV2
d_call: NA
j_call: TRBJ1-4
cdr3_length: 14
clone_size: many
cdr3_nt: TGTGCCATATTAGCAGGGGAGAATAATGAAAAACTGTTTTTT
cdr3_aa: CAILAGENNEKLFF

v_call: TRBV20-1
d_call: TRBD1
j_call: TRBJ2-4
cdr3_length: 12
clone_size: NA
cdr3_nt: TGCAGTGCTAGCTACAGGGGAAACATTCAGTACTTC
cdr3_aa: CSASYRGNIQYF

v_call: TRBV10-3
d_call: NA
j_call: TRBJ1-4
cdr3_length: 17
clone_size: many
cdr3_nt: TGTGCCATCAGTGAGTCCCAGAGTCGTGGGATCGGGGAAAAACTGTTTTTT
cdr3_aa: CAISESQSRGIGEKLFF

v_call: TRBV6-5
d_call: NA
j_call: TRBJ1-1
cdr3_length: 13
clone_size: NA
cdr3_nt: TGTGCCAGCAGGCTCTCGGGGGCCACTGAAGCTTTCTTT
cdr3_aa: CASRLSGATEAFF

v_call: TRBV7-3
d_call: NA
j_call: TRBJ2-1
cdr3_length: 14
clone_size: many
cdr3_nt: TGTGCCAGCAGCTTAAGAGGCCTAATCCATGAGCAGTTCTTC
cdr3_aa: CASSLRGLIHEQFF

v_call: TRBV2
d_call: NA
j_call: TRBJ2-1
cdr3_length: 13
clone_size: many
cdr3_nt: TGTGCCAGCGAGGAGCTAGTAGGGAATGAGCAGTTCTTC
cdr3_aa: CASEELVGNEQFF

v_call: TRBV6-1
d_call: TRBD1
j_call: TRBJ2-1
cdr3_length: 16
clone_size: few
cdr3_nt: TGTGCCAGCAGTTACGGGGGGACAGGGATGTACAATGAGCAGTTCTTC
cdr3_aa: CASSYGGTGMYNEQFF

v_call: TRBV12-3/TRBV12-4
d_call: TRBD1
j_call: TRBJ1-5
cdr3_length: 16
clone_size: few
cdr3_nt: TGTGCCAGCAGTTCCGAAAGGGACAGTCGCAATCAGCCCCAGCATTTT
cdr3_aa: CASSSERDSRNQPQHF

v_call: TRBV2
d_call: NA
j_call: TRBJ1-1
cdr3_length: 11
clone_size: NA
cdr3_nt: TGTGCCAGCAGTGCTGACACGCCCGAGGGCTTT
cdr3_aa: CASSADTPEGF

v_call: TRBV5-6
d_call: NA
j_call: TRBJ1-4
cdr3_length: 14
clone_size: many
cdr3_nt: TGTGCCAGCAGTTACGGGACGGGTAATGAAAAACTGTTTTTT
cdr3_aa: CASSYGTGNEKLFF

v_call: TRBV11-2
d_call: TRBD2
j_call: TRBJ2-3
cdr3_length: 16
clone_size: many
cdr3_nt: TGTGCCAGCAGCTTAGGGCTAGCGGGGTTGCGGGATACGCAGTATTTT
cdr3_aa: CASSLGLAGLRDTQYF

v_call: TRBV27
d_call: NA
j_call: TRBJ2-4
cdr3_length: 16
clone_size: few
cdr3_nt: TGTGCCAGCAGTGCTCCCGGTCTGAGGGGCAAAAACATTCAGTACTTC
cdr3_aa: CASSAPGLRGKNIQYF

v_call: TRBV6-5
d_call: NA
j_call: TRBJ2-2
cdr3_length: 16
clone_size: few
cdr3_nt: TGTGCCAGCAGTTACTCAAGCAGGGGGAACACCGGGGAGCTGTTTTTT
cdr3_aa: CASSYSSRGNTGELFF